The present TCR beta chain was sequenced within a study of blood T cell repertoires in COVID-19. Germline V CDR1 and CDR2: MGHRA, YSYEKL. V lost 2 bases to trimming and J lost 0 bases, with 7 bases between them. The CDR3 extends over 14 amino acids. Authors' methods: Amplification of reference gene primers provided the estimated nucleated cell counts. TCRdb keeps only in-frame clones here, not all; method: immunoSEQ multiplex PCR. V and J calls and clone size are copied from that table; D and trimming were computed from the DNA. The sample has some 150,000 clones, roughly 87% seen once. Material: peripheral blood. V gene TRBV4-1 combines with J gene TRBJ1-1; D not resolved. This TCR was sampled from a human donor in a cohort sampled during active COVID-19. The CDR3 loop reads CASSQSPVNTEAFF. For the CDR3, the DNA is TGCGCCAGCAGCCAAAGTCCGGTGAACACTGAAGCTTTCTTT.